The rows below give T cell receptor beta chains drawn from one sample of a study of cytomegalovirus exposure and HLA in healthy donors. The method was immunoSEQ multiplex PCR; TCRdb's version includes in-frame clones alone and lacks a portion of them. Of hundreds of thousands of clones in the sample, 60% to 80% were seen once. Sequenced material: PBMCs. Receptors were obtained from a male donor in good health and CMV-seronegative. Both conserved end residues are part of each CDR3. A D gene is named only where the DNA matches it firmly. A clone size is listed for some rows: how often the clone was seen (once, few, many), or a class if it is expanded.

v_gene	abundance	j_gene	d_gene	len	CDR3nt	CDR3aa
TRBV28	-	TRBJ1-1	-	15	TGTGCCAGCAGTTCCCCACAGGGAAGGATCACTGAAGCTTTCTTT	CASSSPQGRITEAFF
TRBV4-1	-	TRBJ2-7	TRBD2	17	TGCGCCAGCAGCCCTGAACTAGCGGGGGGCTCACTCTACGAGCAGTACTTC	CASSPELAGGSLYEQYF
TRBV4-2	-	TRBJ2-6	-	17	TGTGCCAGCAGTGCAGGGGGGTCAGGAACGGGGGCCAACGTCCTGACTTTC	CASSAGGSGTGANVLTF
TRBV5-4	once	TRBJ2-5	-	13	TGTGCCAGCAGCTTGGTCGCAGAGGGGGAGCAGTACTTC	CASSLVAEGEQYF
TRBV9	-	TRBJ2-7	-	13	TGTGCCAGCAGCCTAACAGGGATCCACGAGCAGTACTTC	CASSLTGIHEQYF
TRBV27	-	TRBJ2-2	TRBD2	14	TGTACCAGCAGTTCGACTAGCGGGACCGGGGAGCTGTTTTTT	CTSSSTSGTGELFF
TRBV7-3	few	TRBJ1-1	-	11	TGTGCCAGCAGCCAGGGCGATGAAGCTTTCTTT	CASSQGDEAFF
TRBV15	-	TRBJ2-2	-	15	TGTGCCACCAGCATCCCCCGACAGAACACCGGGGAGCTGTTTTTT	CATSIPRQNTGELFF
TRBV6-4	-	TRBJ1-6	-	14	TGTGCCAGCAGCCGGGGGGCGGGTAATTCACCCCTCCACTTT	CASSRGAGNSPLHF
TRBV10-3	few	TRBJ2-1	TRBD2	17	TGTGCCATCAGTGAGTCTTTTAGCGGGAGCTCCTACAATGAGCAGTTCTTC	CAISESFSGSSYNEQFF
TRBV9	few	TRBJ1-5	-	14	TGTGCCAGCAGCGTAGGGAGCGGGGGCCAGCCCCAGCATTTT	CASSVGSGGQPQHF
TRBV28	-	TRBJ2-7	-	13	TGTGCCAGCAGTTTAGGGAGCTCGTACGAGCAGTACTTC	CASSLGSSYEQYF
TRBV28	-	TRBJ1-5	-	15	TGTGCCAGCAGTCCGGCGGGGGGCGTAGGACAGCCCCAGCATTTT	CASSPAGGVGQPQHF
TRBV4-3	-	TRBJ1-1	-	16	TGCGCCAGCAGCCAAGATCAACAGCTGATGAACACTGAAGCTTTCTTT	CASSQDQQLMNTEAFF
TRBV5-1	-	TRBJ2-1	TRBD1	16	TGCGCCAGCAGCTTTTTCGGACAGGGAACCTACAATGAGCAGTTCTTC	CASSFFGQGTYNEQFF
TRBV10-3	-	TRBJ2-7	TRBD1	14	TGTGCCATCAGTGGTGGGGACAGCTACTACGAGCAGTACTTC	CAISGGDSYYEQYF
TRBV28	-	TRBJ2-1	TRBD1	14	TGTGCCAGCTCCCCGGGACAGGGCATCCATGAGCAGTTCTTC	CASSPGQGIHEQFF
TRBV30	-	TRBJ1-6	-	16	TGTGCCTGGAGTGTAACAGTCAGCTCCTATAATTCACCCCTCCACTTT	CAWSVTVSSYNSPLHF
TRBV4-2	-	TRBJ2-3	-	18	TGTGCCAGCAGCCAGACGCCGCGCGGGGAGTGGGGCACAGATACGCAGTATTTT	CASSQTPRGEWGTDTQYF
TRBV20-1	few	TRBJ2-5	-	11	TGCAGTGCTAGAGATATGGAGACCCAGTACTTC	CSARDMETQYF
TRBV18	-	TRBJ1-5	TRBD1	14	TGTGCCAGCTCACCCGGACAGGGGGCGGAGCCCCAGCATTTT	CASSPGQGAEPQHF
TRBV9	-	TRBJ2-3	TRBD2	16	TGTGCCAGCAGCATGATTAGCGGGGGGGCCTCCGATACGCAGTATTTT	CASSMISGGASDTQYF
TRBV6-5	-	TRBJ2-5	TRBD1	16	TGTGCCAGCAGTTACTTGGGACAGGGAAGGGGAAAGACCCAGTACTTC	CASSYLGQGRGKTQYF
TRBV19	-	TRBJ2-5	TRBD1	13	TGTGCCAGTAGTTCCGACAGGGAAGAGACCCAGTACTTC	CASSSDREETQYF
TRBV18	-	TRBJ2-7	-	14	TGTGCCAGCTCACCACCGACAGCTACCTACGAGCAGTACTTC	CASSPPTATYEQYF
TRBV10-3	-	TRBJ1-1	TRBD1	14	TGTGCCATCCGATCGGGGACAGGGTACACTGAAGCTTTCTTT	CAIRSGTGYTEAFF
TRBV20-1	-	TRBJ2-7	-	11	TGCAGTGCTAGTTTATTCAGCGAGCAGTACTTC	CSASLFSEQYF
TRBV4-2	-	TRBJ2-3	TRBD2	17	TGTGCCAGCAGCCAAGATTCACTAGCGATTAGCACAGATATGCAGTATTTT	CASSQDSLAISTDMQYF
TRBV18	-	TRBJ2-7	TRBD2	17	TGTGCCAGCTCCTGGAAGGGACTAGCGGGAGAGAGAAACGAGCAGTACTTC	CASSWKGLAGERNEQYF
TRBV19	-	TRBJ1-1	TRBD1	15	TGTGCCAGTAGTATAGTCGGGACAGGGAACACTGAAGCTTTCTTT	CASSIVGTGNTEAFF
TRBV7-2	-	TRBJ1-5	TRBD1	15	TGTGCCAGCACCGGCGGGACAGGGGGCAATCAGCCCCAGCATTTT	CASTGGTGGNQPQHF
TRBV6-6	once	TRBJ2-1	-	13	TGTGCCAGCACGCTAGCGCGGGACAATGAGCAGTTCTTC	CASTLARDNEQFF
TRBV7-2	-	TRBJ1-2	-	13	TGTGCCAGCAGCTTAGACTACAACTATGGCTACACCTTC	CASSLDYNYGYTF
TRBV18	-	TRBJ2-2	-	16	TGTGCCAGCTCACCACGAGCCGGCGGTGGTACCGGGGAGCTGTTTTTT	CASSPRAGGGTGELFF
TRBV19	-	TRBJ1-2	-	15	TGTGCCAGTAGTCCCCGAGGTGGGGGGAACTATGGCTACACCTTC	CASSPRGGGNYGYTF
TRBV16	-	TRBJ1-1	TRBD1	15	TGTGCCAGCTCAACCCTTGGACAGGAGGACACTGAAGCTTTCTTT	CASSTLGQEDTEAFF
TRBV6-5	few	TRBJ2-2	-	14	TGTGCCAGCAGTTACAGCGCGGGACCCGGGGAGCTGTTTTTT	CASSYSAGPGELFF
TRBV5-1	few	TRBJ2-3	TRBD2	17	TGCGCCAGCAGCCCGTCTAGCGGGAGGGTTAGCACAGATACGCAGTATTTT	CASSPSSGRVSTDTQYF
TRBV5-4	once	TRBJ1-1	-	14	TGTGCCAGCAGCAAACAGGGTAGGGGCACTGAAGCTTTCTTT	CASSKQGRGTEAFF
TRBV9	-	TRBJ2-3	-	15	TGTGCCAGCAGCGTATTCCCTGGCCCCACAGATACGCAGTATTTT	CASSVFPGPTDTQYF
TRBV2	-	TRBJ1-3	-	14	TGTGCCAGCAGTTTACAGAACTCTGGAAACACCATATATTTT	CASSLQNSGNTIYF
TRBV5-1	-	TRBJ2-3	TRBD2	16	TGCGCCAGCAGCTTGGAGGCGGGAGGGTACACAGATACGCAGTATTTT	CASSLEAGGYTDTQYF
TRBV27	-	TRBJ2-1	TRBD1	13	TGTGCCAGCAACCGGGACAGGGTCGGTGAGCAGTTCTTC	CASNRDRVGEQFF
TRBV7-2	few	TRBJ2-3	-	13	TGTGCCAGCAGCTTGTACGAGACAGATACGCAGTATTTT	CASSLYETDTQYF
TRBV30	-	TRBJ1-6	TRBD1	15	TGTGCCTGGAGAGGTCGACAGGGGAGAAATTCACCCCTCCACTTT	CAWRGRQGRNSPLHF
TRBV7-3	once	TRBJ1-2	-	17	TGTGCCAGCAGCGCCACCAGGGGAGTATTGGGGATTGATGGCTACACCTTC	CASSATRGVLGIDGYTF
TRBV27	-	TRBJ2-3	TRBD1	16	TGTGCCAGCAGTCCCTTCCAGGGGGCGCCCACAGATACGCAGTATTTT	CASSPFQGAPTDTQYF